This TCR beta chain was recovered during a study of OX40 agonist ivuxolimab in advanced cancers. Germline CDR1 is MDHEN and CDR2 is SYDVKM. The V and J ends lost 4 bases and 11 bases respectively, with 15 bases between them. The CDR3 extends over 13 amino acids. Generated by immunoSEQ multiplex PCR, the TCRdb table keeps only in-frame clones and is missing some. This table holds some 77,000 clones, around nine tenths found once. This clone was recorded only once. The chain is built from TRBV28 and TRBJ2-4; D call uncertain. The sample consisted of CD4+ or CD8+ T cells sorted from blood, taken in a trial of the OX40 agonist ivuxolimab. The receptor comes from an adult with an advanced solid tumor such as melanoma, head and neck, liver or kidney cancer. The CDR3 here is CASSSGALALQYF. CDR3 nucleotides: TGTGCCAGCAGTTCAGGCGCATTGGCGCTTCAGTACTTC.